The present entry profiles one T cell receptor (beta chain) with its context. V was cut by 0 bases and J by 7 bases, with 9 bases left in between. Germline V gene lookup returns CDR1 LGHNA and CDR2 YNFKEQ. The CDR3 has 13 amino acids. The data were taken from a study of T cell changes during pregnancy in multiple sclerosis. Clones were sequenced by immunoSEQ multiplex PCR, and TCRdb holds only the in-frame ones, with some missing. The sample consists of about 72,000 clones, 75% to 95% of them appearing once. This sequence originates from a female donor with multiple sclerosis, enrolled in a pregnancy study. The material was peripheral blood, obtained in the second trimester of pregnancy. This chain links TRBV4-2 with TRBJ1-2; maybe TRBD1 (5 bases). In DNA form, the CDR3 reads TGTGCCAGCAGCCAAGAGACAGCCGGTGGCTACACCTTC. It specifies CASSQETAGGYTF.